This record concerns one TCR beta chain sequence. This specimen belongs to a study of blood T cell repertoires in COVID-19. Study-wide background: Some COVID-19 samples were acute and others convalescent; all came from the United States, Italy and Spain.

Data came from immunoSEQ multiplex PCR; TCRdb stores just in-frame clones and leaves some out. The sample shows around 330,000 clones, 90% of them seen only once. The sample was PBMCs or T cells enriched from blood (not recorded which). This clonotype originated in a man in his sixties who had recovered from COVID-19.

CDR3 in amino acids: CASIPGGDYTGELFF. In DNA form, the CDR3 reads TGCGCCAGCATCCCAGGGGGCGATTACACCGGGGAGCTGTTTTTT. The gene calls are TRBV5-1 and TRBJ2-2, with TRBD1 matching over 8 bases. The CDR3 runs 15 residues. J was trimmed by 3 bases and V by 6 bases; bases with no gene match: 7. Germline CDR1 SGHRS, CDR2 YFSETQ. The variable domain in full, completed from reference TRBV5-1 and TRBJ2-2, reads KAGVTQTPRYLIKTRGQQVTLSCSPISGHRSVSWYQQTPGQGLQFLFEYFSETQRNKGNFPGRFSGRQFSNSRSEMNVSTLELGDSALYLCASIPGGDYTGELFFGEGSRLTVL.